The entry that follows covers one T cell receptor beta chain sequence. This entry comes from a study of technical replicates of blood from a handful of donors. CDR1 is MNHNS and CDR2 is SASEGT in the germline V gene. V shed 6 bases and J 5 bases; nucleotides not matched to a gene: 8. The CDR3 has 14 residues. The data were produced by immunoSEQ multiplex PCR, yet TCRdb's version contains in-frame clones alone and is incomplete. In the table there are about 49,000 clones, 92% of which are singletons. The rearrangement joins TRBV6-1 to TRBJ2-7; 9 bases agree with TRBD1. This TCR was sampled from a human donor in good health. Some clones in this sample may be carry-over from other donors' samples. Material for sequencing was PBMCs. The DNA for the CDR3 is TGTGCCAGCAGGGACCGGGACAGGGTCCACGAGCAGTACTTC. Translated: CASRDRDRVHEQYF.